This entry lists 25 T cell receptor beta chains sequenced from one sample in a study of T cell repertoires in cytomegalovirus infection. Each CDR3 protein is one row after TCRdb ran MiXCR on the reads. The sample has under 600,000 distinct CDR3 sequences, approximately 15% seen once. Sequencing was carried out using CD8+ T cells from PBMCs. These receptors were obtained from a human donor in good health (CMV status not recorded). Some clones in this sample may be carry-over from other donors' samples.

V and J are TRBV2 and TRBJ2-1, with D unclear. The CDR3 length is 11 residues. Germline loops: CDR1 SNHLY, CDR2 FYNNEI. The V gene lost 6 bases and the J gene lost 15 bases, with 15 bases spanning the gap. Here the CDR3 reads CASRGRVAWFF. DNA for the CDR3: TGTGCCAGCAGAGGCCGGGTCGCCTGGTTCTTC.

This clonotype showed up just a few times. This chain joins TRBV7-9 and TRBJ1-1, with D perhaps matching TRBD1 (5 bases). The V end lost 5 bases, the J end lost 1 base, and 8 bases lay between the germline ends. This CDR3 region has 13 residues. Germline values: CDR1 SEHNR, CDR2 FQNEAQ (reference sequence). DNA for the CDR3: TGTGCCAGCAGCGCGGGGCCGAACACTGAAGCTTTCTTT. It translates to CASSAGPNTEAFF.

V usage is TRBV5-6 and J usage is TRBJ2-4, with unresolved D. Trimming removed 2 bases at V and 0 bases at J, with 9 bases between. The CDR3 sequence is 15 residues long. From germline, CDR1 is SGHDT and CDR2 YYEEEE. The CDR3 sequence is CASSFLSLAKNIQYF. As DNA, the CDR3 is TGTGCCAGCAGCTTCCTTTCGCTAGCCAAAAACATTCAGTACTTC.

The chain carries TRBV5-6 and TRBJ2-3; no reliable D call. The germline V and J ends were trimmed by 0 bases and 3 bases, with 17 bases remaining between them. Per the germline V gene, CDR1 is SGHDT and CDR2 is YYEEEE. The CDR3 runs to 17 residues. CDR3 DNA: TGTGCCAGCAGCTTGGGTTTTGCAAGCCGAGCGACAGATACGCAGTATTTT. It translates to CASSLGFASRATDTQYF.

This clonotype showed up many times. The chain couples TRBV7-6 to TRBJ2-2; weak D call: TRBD2 (5 bases). Trimming removed 2 bases from V and 3 bases from J, with 10 bases in between. Germline CDR1 reads SGHVS; CDR2 reads FNYEAQ. The CDR3 is 15 amino acids. CDR3 amino acids: CASSLPGRYTGELFF. CDR3 DNA sequence: TGTGCCAGCAGCTTACCGGGGAGATACACCGGGGAGCTGTTTTTT.

This clonotype was observed a handful of times. The chain joins TRBV5-4 to TRBJ1-2, with a weak D call TRBD1 (6 bases). V shed 0 bases and J shed 4 bases, with 13 bases lying between them. CDR1 is SGHNT and CDR2 is YYREEE in the germline V gene (reference sequence). This CDR3 spans 15 amino acids. CDR3 bases: TGTGCCAGCAGCTTGGTGGTCAGGGGAGCCTATGGCTACACCTTC. Its protein product is CASSLVVRGAYGYTF.

This clonotype was counted many times. The chain joins TRBV7-9 to TRBJ2-7, with a tentative D call TRBD1 (6 bases). Germline assignment: CDR1 SEHNR and CDR2 FQNEAQ (reference sequence). The CDR3 spans 12 residues. Trimming cost V 5 bases and J 5 bases, with 10 bases left between them. The CDR3 is CASSPTGNEQYF. In DNA form, the CDR3 reads TGTGCCAGCAGCCCCACAGGGAACGAGCAGTACTTC.

This clonotype was found a few times. The chain employs TRBV13 and TRBJ2-7, with D maybe TRBD1 (6 bases). The germline gives CDR1 PRHDT, CDR2 FYEKMQ (reference sequence). Trimming took 7 bases from V and 1 from J, leaving 17 bases between them. CDR3 size: 15 residues. CDR3 nucleotide sequence: TGTGCCAGCACCGGTAACTGGGACACTTCCTACGAGCAGTACTTC. As protein: CASTGNWDTSYEQYF.

Remarks on this clonotype: A much larger clone differs from this one at a single base, so this may be a read error. The chain joins TRBV7-8 to TRBJ1-5; D might be TRBD1 (5 bases). Germline-derived CDR1 and CDR2 are SGHVS and FQNEAQ. This CDR3 spans 15 amino acids. The CDR3 loop is CASSPSQGSNQPQRF. Here the CDR3 DNA reads TGTGCCAGCAGCCCCAGTCAGGGCAGCAATCAGCCCCAGCGTTTT.

V is TRBV9 and J is TRBJ2-3; weak D call: TRBD2 (6 bases). Germline assignment: CDR1 SGDLS and CDR2 YYNGEE. CDR3 length equals 15 residues. V was shortened by 4 bases and J by 2 bases, with 14 bases between the two germline ends. This CDR3 is CASSPRLVSTDTQYF. The CDR3 coding sequence is TGTGCCAGCAGCCCACGACTAGTCTCCACAGATACGCAGTATTTT.

This clonotype occurred many times. The rearrangement joins TRBV7-8 to TRBJ1-1, with D tentatively TRBD1 (5 bases). Germline CDR1 and CDR2: SGHVS and FQNEAQ. This CDR3 has 18 residues. Trimming cost V 3 bases and J 0 bases, with 20 bases left between them. DNA for the CDR3: TGTGCCAGCAGCTTTCTTAGGGCGGTGGGGGGGATGAACACTGAAGCTTTCTTT. This encodes CASSFLRAVGGMNTEAFF.

On this clonotype itself: This may arise from a read error, as a much more abundant clone is one base away. The V gene is TRBV19, the J gene TRBJ1-1; D is unresolved. The CDR3 contains 13 residues. Deletions cut 6 bases from V and 7 bases from J, with 15 bases between. The V gene's germline CDR1 is LNHDA and CDR2 SQIVND (reference sequence). The CDR3 reads CASSHRGAREAFF. The CDR3 nucleotides are TGTGCCAGTAGCCACCGGGGAGCGCGTGAAGCTTTCTTT.

This clonotype was counted ten times or more. The V gene is TRBV7-9, the J gene TRBJ2-1; 7 bases match TRBD2. The CDR3 is made up of 15 amino acids. The germline V gene encodes CDR1 SEHNR and CDR2 FQNEAQ (reference sequence). V lost 6 bases and J lost 7; bases outside the gene matches: 12. CDR3 sequence: CASRGASGGGNEQFF. CDR3 bases: TGTGCCAGCAGGGGAGCTTCGGGAGGAGGGAATGAGCAGTTCTTC.

The V call is TRBV7-9, the J call TRBJ2-3; the D is unclear. This CDR3 region has 17 residues. The germline V gene encodes CDR1 SEHNR and CDR2 FQNEAQ (reference sequence). Trimming removed 0 bases from V and 6 bases from J, with 19 bases in between. CDR3 sequence: CASSLALRLLGNDTQYF. The CDR3 DNA is TGTGCCAGCAGCTTAGCGCTAAGGCTCTTAGGGAACGATACGCAGTATTTT.

V usage is TRBV29-1 and J usage is TRBJ2-6; D is unresolved. From germline, CDR1 is SQVTM and CDR2 ANQGSEA. The CDR3 is made up of 13 amino acids. V was shortened by 3 bases and J by 2 bases, with 5 bases between the two germline ends. CDR3 nucleotides: TGCAGCGTTGAGTTAGCTGGGGCCAACGTCCTGACTTTC. Residues: CSVELAGANVLTF.

This clonotype has ten or more counts. J is TRBJ2-1 and V is TRBV7-6; D might be TRBD1 or TRBD2, each matching 5 bases. Germline V CDR1 and CDR2: SGHVS, FNYEAQ. This CDR3 contains 12 residues. Trimming cost V 5 bases and J 6 bases, with 8 bases left between them. The chain's CDR3 is CASSGAGNEQFF. The CDR3, as DNA: TGTGCCAGCAGCGGGGCGGGCAATGAGCAGTTCTTC. Drawing the rest from reference TRBV7-6 and TRBJ2-1, the complete variable domain is GAGVSQSPRYKVTKRGQDVALRCDPISGHVSLYWYRQALGQGPEFLTYFNYEAQQDKSGLPNDRFSAERPEGSISTLTIQRTEQRDSAMYRCASSGAGNEQFFGPGTRLTVL.

CDR3 nucleotide sequence: TGTGCCAGCAGCTGGGGACGGGACTCAGCCAAAAACATTCAGTACTTC. This codes for CASSWGRDSAKNIQYF. The chain is built from TRBV5-4 and TRBJ2-4, with D perhaps TRBD2 (6 bases). Trimming removed 3 bases at V and 0 bases at J, with 13 bases between. The CDR3 runs 16 residues. CDR1 SGHNT and CDR2 YYREEE come from the germline V gene (reference sequence).

The gene calls are TRBV4-1 and TRBJ2-3; the D gene is possibly TRBD1 (6 bases). V lost 3 bases, J lost 2 bases, and 9 bases lay in between. The CDR3 runs 14 residues. Germline CDR1 reads MGHRA; CDR2 reads YSYEKL. In DNA, the CDR3 is TGCGCCAGCAGCCACTCAGGGGCCACAGATACGCAGTATTTT. Protein product: CASSHSGATDTQYF.

At least ten counts were recorded for this clonotype. This chain connects TRBV5-4 to TRBJ1-4, with D possibly TRBD1 on 5 matching bases. V was trimmed by 0 bases and J by 3 bases, leaving 9 bases between them. Germline CDR1 reads SGHNT; CDR2 reads YYREEE (reference sequence). The CDR3 spans 15 residues. CDR3 protein: CASSLVPGPNEKLFF. In DNA form, the CDR3 reads TGTGCCAGCAGCTTGGTCCCGGGACCTAATGAAAAACTGTTTTTT.

This chain uses TRBV5-6 with TRBJ2-4; D unclear. Looked up from germline, CDR1 is SGHDT and CDR2 is YYEEEE. This CDR3 is 15 amino acids long. V lost 1 base to trimming and J lost 2 bases, with 10 bases between them. CDR3 protein: CASSLFLDPKNIQYF. CDR3 bases: TGTGCCAGCAGCTTGTTTTTAGATCCCAAAAACATTCAGTACTTC.

This clonotype was counted between two and nine times. CDR3 DNA sequence: TGTGCCAGCGGGGGGGGGGACAGGGGCTACGAGCAGTACTTC. Translating it yields CASGGGDRGYEQYF. The J gene is TRBJ2-7, the V gene TRBV12-3 or TRBV12-4; 10 bases align to TRBD1. V was pared by 8 bases and J by 3 bases, with 7 bases of the junction left unmatched. This CDR3 comprises 14 residues.

This clonotype was observed many times. Here the CDR3 DNA reads TGTGCCAGCAGTCTAAAGGGCCCGGGGGGACCCTCGAACACCGGGGAGCTGTTTTTT. This gives the protein CASSLKGPGGPSNTGELFF. The chain recombines TRBV27 with TRBJ2-2; 7 bases are a match to TRBD2. Germline CDR1 is MNHEY and CDR2 is SMNVEV (reference sequence). The CDR3 has 19 residues. V shed 5 bases and J 0 bases; nucleotides not matched to a gene: 15.

This clonotype was observed a few times. The CDR3 coding sequence is TGTGCCAGCAGAGGCCGGGACTCTAGCACAGATACGCAGTATTTT. It encodes CASRGRDSSTDTQYF. The chain carries TRBV14 and TRBJ2-3; TRBD2 is a possible D gene (6 bases). Germline CDR1 is SGHDN and CDR2 is FVKESK. The CDR3 length is 15 residues. Trimming cost V 6 bases and J 0 bases, with 13 bases left between them.

The chain joins TRBV7-6 to TRBJ1-4, with 7 bases matching TRBD1. Per germline, CDR1 SGHVS and CDR2 FNYEAQ. The CDR3 contains 15 residues. V lost 6 bases to trimming and J lost 5 bases; unmatched junction nucleotides: 9. This chain's CDR3 is CASSQTGTRNEKLFF. The DNA for the CDR3 is TGTGCCAGCAGTCAGACAGGGACAAGAAATGAAAAACTGTTTTTT.

Notes on this clonotype: In this CDR3 the conserved last residue, phenylalanine or tryptophan, is missing, so a read error is likely. The DNA is left out, because the CDR3 cannot be placed on it with certainty; the CDR3 is given as TCRdb lists it. The V gene is TRBV7-6, the J gene TRBJ2-7; whether TRBD1, the table's D call, matches the DNA was not checked. Germline CDR1 is SGHVS and CDR2 is FNYEAQ. The CDR3 totals 16 residues, both ends included. CDR3 amino acids: CASRLSAGTVAYEKYL.